The sample holds many counts of the clone carrying this TCR beta chain. Its target is unknown. Using a constant-region primer together with ProtoScript II reverse transcriptase, TCR beta cDNA was made from approximately 500 ng of total RNA. Each TCR beta library was derived from three nested multiplex PCR rounds that employed slightly modified ARM-PCR. TRBV1-TRBV30 forward primers paired with a C-beta reverse primer were used in the first two PCR rounds, which ran approximately 11 cycles each. A single record per CDR3 protein comes from TCRdb applying MiXCR to the multiplex PCR reads. This table has some 190,000 distinct CDR3 sequences, over 45% appearing once. This sample is part of a study of tumor-infiltrating lymphocytes in primary liver carcinoma. Study-level points and caveats: There was no comparison of CD4+ and CD8+ repertoires, as samples were bulk unsorted. Overlap in tumor-adjacent and tumor-blood pairs fell below that of tumor region pairs. Tumors reached a significantly greater top-250-clone fraction than blood did (p = 0.039).

Blood RNA came from unsorted whole blood; germline DNA was also extracted. The ends lost 5 bases at V and 5 bases at J; junction bases unmatched: 14. CDR1 is SGHAT and CDR2 is FQDESV in the germline V gene (reference sequence). This CDR3 contains 16 residues. The chain has TRBV11-1 and TRBJ2-7; TRBD2 aligns across 8 bases. The TCR originated in a man aged 35 to 55 with primary liver carcinoma and hepatitis B virus infection. Sequencing used peripheral blood. CDR3 bases: TGTGCCAGCAGCCAACCCTGGCGGGAGGCCATCCACGAGCAGTACTTC. It is translated as CASSQPWREAIHEQYF.